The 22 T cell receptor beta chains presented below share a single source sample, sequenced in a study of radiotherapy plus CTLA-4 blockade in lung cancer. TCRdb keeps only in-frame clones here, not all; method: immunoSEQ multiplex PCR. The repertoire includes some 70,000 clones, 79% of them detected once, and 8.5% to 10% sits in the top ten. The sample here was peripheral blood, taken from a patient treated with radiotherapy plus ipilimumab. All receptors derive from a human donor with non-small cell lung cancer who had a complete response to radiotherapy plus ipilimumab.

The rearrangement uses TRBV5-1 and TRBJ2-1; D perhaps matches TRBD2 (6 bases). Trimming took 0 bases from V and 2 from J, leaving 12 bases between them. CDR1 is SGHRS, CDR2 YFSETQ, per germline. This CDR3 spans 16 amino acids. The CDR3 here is CASSLDGSVTYNEQFF. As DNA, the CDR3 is TGCGCCAGCAGCTTGGACGGGAGTGTAACCTACAATGAGCAGTTCTTC.

CDR3 protein: CASSLVPGQGRYEKLFF. The CDR3 DNA follows: TGTGCCAGCAGCTTGGTCCCGGGACAGGGGCGATATGAAAAACTGTTTTTT. This chain links TRBV5-6 with TRBJ1-4, with 10 bases matching TRBD1. Germline assignment: CDR1 SGHDT and CDR2 YYEEEE. Germline trimming cut 0 bases from V and 6 bases from J; bases unmatched to any gene: 8. The CDR3 is 17 amino acids.

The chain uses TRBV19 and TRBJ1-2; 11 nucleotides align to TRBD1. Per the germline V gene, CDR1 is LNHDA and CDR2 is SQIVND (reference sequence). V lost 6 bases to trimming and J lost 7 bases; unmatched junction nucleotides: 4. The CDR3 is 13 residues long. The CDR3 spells CASRGTGGAGYTF. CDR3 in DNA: TGTGCCAGTAGGGGGACAGGGGGTGCTGGCTACACCTTC.

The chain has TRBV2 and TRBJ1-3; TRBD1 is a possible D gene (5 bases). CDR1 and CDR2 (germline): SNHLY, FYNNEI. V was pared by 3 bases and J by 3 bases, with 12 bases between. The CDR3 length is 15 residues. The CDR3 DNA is TGTGCCAGCAGTGATAGGGGAGACAATGGAAACACCATATATTTT. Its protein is CASSDRGDNGNTIYF.

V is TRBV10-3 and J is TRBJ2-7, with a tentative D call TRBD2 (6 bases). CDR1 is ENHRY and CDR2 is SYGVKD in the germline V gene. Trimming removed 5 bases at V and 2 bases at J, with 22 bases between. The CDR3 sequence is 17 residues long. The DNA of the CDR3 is TGTGCCATCAGTCCCGGGGGTCTTGGGATCATGACCTACGAGCAGTACTTC. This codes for CAISPGGLGIMTYEQYF.

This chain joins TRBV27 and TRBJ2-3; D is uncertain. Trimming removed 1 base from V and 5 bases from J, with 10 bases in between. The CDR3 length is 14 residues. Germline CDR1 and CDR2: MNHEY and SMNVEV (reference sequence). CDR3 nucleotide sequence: TGTGCCAGCAGTTTATTCTACGGAAGAGATACGCAGTATTTT. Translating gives CASSLFYGRDTQYF.

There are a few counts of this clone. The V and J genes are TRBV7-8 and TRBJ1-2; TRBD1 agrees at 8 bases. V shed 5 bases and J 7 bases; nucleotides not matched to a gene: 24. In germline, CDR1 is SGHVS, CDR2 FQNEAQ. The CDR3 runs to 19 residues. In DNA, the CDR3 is TGTGCCAGCAGCCGAAGAAGGGGACAGGTGGCCGGTGGACGGGCTGGCTACACCTTC. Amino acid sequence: CASSRRRGQVAGGRAGYTF.

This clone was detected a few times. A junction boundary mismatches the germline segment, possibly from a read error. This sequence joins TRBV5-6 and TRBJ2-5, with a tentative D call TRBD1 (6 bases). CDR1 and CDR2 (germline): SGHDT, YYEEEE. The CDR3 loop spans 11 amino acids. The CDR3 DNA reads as TGTGCCAGCAGCTTAAGCCGACAGGTGAACTTC. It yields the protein CASSLSRQVNF.

CDR3 sequence (DNA): TGTGCCAGCAGCTTCACTAGCGGGGCAGATACGCAGTATTTT. This codes for CASSFTSGADTQYF. This chain joins TRBV7-2 and TRBJ2-3; TRBD2 agrees at 10 bases. The CDR3 is made up of 14 amino acids. CDR1 and CDR2 from the germline V gene are SGHTA and FQGNSA. J gave up 4 bases and V 3 bases, and 1 base lay outside the gene matches.

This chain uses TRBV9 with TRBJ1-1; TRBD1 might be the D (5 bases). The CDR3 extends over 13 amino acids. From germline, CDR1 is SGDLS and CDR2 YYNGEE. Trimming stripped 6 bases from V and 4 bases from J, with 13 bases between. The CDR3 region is CASTPGGVTEAFF. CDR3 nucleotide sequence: TGTGCCAGCACCCCCGGGGGGGTCACTGAAGCTTTCTTT.

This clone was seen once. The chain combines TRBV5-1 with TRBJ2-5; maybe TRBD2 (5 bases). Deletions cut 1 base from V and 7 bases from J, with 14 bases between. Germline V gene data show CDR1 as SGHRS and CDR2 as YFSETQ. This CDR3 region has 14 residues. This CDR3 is CASSLMKAAGTQYF. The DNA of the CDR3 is TGCGCCAGCAGCTTGATGAAGGCGGCGGGGACCCAGTACTTC.

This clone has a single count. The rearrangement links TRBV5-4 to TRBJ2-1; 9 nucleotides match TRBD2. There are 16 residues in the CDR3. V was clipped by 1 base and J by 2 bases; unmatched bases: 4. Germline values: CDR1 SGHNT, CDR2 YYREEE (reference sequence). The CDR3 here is CASSLKASGAYNEQFF. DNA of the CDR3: TGTGCCAGCAGCTTGAAAGCTAGCGGGGCCTACAATGAGCAGTTCTTC.

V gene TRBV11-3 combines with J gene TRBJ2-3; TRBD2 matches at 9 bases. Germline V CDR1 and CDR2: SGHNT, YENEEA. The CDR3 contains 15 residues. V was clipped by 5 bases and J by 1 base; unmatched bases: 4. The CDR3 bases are TGTGCCAGCAGCCTACGACTAGCGGGCACAGATACGCAGTATTTT. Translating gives CASSLRLAGTDTQYF.

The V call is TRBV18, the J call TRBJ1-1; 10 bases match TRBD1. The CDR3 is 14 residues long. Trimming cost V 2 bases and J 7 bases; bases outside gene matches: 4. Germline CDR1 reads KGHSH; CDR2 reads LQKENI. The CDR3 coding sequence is TGTGCCAGCTCACCAAGTGGGACAGGGGATGAAGCTTTCTTT. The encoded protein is CASSPSGTGDEAFF.

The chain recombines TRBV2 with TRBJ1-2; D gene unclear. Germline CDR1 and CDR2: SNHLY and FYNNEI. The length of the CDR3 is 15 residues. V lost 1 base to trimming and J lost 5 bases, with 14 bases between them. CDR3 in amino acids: CASSEGTESLYGYTF. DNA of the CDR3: TGTGCCAGCAGTGAAGGGACGGAGAGTTTGTATGGCTACACCTTC. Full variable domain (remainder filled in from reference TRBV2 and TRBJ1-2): EPEVTQTPSHQVTQMGQEVILRCVPISNHLYFYWYRQILGQKVEFLVSFYNNEISEKSEIFDDQFSVERPDGSNFTLKIRSTKLEDSAMYFCASSEGTESLYGYTFGSGTRLTVV.

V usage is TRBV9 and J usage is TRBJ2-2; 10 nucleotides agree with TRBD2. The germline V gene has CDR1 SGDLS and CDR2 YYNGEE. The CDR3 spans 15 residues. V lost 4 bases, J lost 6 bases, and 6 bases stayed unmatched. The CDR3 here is CASSPLAGLSGELFF. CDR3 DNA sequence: TGTGCCAGCAGCCCACTAGCGGGGTTATCCGGGGAGCTGTTTTTT.

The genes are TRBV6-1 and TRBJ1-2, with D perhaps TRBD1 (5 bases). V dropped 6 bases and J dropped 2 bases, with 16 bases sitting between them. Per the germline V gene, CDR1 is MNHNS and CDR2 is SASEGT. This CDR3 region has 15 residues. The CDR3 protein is CASRQGDNGNYGYTF. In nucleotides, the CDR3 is TGTGCCAGCAGACAAGGGGATAATGGAAACTATGGCTACACCTTC.

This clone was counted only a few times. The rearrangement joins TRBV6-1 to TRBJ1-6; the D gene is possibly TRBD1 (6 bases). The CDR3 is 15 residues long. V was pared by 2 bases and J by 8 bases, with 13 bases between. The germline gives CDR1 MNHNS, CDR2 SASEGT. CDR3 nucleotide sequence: TGTGCCAGCAGTGAACGGGGCAGGGGTGATTCACCCCTCCACTTT. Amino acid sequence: CASSERGRGDSPLHF.

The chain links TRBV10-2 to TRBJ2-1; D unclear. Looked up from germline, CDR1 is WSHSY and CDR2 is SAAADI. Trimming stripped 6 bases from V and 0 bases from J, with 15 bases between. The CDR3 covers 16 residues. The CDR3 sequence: CASRRLSLSSYNEQFF. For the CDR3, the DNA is TGCGCCAGCAGACGACTGTCGTTGAGCTCCTACAATGAGCAGTTCTTC.

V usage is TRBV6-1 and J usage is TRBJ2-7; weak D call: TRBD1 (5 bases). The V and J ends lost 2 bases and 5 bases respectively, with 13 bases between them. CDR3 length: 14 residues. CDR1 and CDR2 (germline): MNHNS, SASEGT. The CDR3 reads CASSELGVLDEQYV. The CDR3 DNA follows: TGTGCCAGCAGTGAACTAGGGGTCTTGGACGAGCAGTACGTC.

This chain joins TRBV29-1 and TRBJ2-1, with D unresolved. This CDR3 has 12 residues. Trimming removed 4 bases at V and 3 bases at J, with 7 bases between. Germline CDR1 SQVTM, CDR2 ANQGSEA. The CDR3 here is CSVGRYYNEQFF. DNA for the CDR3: TGCAGCGTTGGTAGGTACTACAATGAGCAGTTCTTC.

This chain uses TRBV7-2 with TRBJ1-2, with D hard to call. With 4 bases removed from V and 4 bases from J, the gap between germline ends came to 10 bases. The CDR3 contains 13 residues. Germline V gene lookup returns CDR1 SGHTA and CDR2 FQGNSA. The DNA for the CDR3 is TGTGCCAGCAGCTCCTACTTGGCCTATGGCTACACCTTC. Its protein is CASSSYLAYGYTF. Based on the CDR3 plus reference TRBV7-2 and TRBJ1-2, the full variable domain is GAGVSQSPSNKVTEKGKDVELRCDPISGHTALYWYRQSLGQGLEFLIYFQGNSAPDKSGLPSDRFSAERTGGSVSTLTIQRTQQEDSAVYLCASSSYLAYGYTFGSGTRLTVV.